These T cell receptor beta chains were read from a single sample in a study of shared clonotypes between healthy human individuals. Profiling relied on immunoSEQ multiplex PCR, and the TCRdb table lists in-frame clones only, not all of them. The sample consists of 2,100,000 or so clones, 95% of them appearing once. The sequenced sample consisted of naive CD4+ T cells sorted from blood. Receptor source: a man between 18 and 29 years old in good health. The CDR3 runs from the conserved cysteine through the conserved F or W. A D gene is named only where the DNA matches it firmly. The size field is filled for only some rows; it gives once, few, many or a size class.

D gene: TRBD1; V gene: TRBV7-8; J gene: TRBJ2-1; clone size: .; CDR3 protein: CASRPRGSSYNEQFF; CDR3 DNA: TGTGCCAGCAGACCCAGGGGGAGCTCCTACAATGAGCAGTTCTTC
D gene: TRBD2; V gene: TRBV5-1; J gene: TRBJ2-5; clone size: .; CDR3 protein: CASSSGTSALQETQYF; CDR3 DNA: TGCGCCAGCAGCTCAGGGACTAGCGCCCTCCAAGAGACCCAGTACTTC
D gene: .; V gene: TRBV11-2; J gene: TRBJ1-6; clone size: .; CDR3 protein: CASSLNQASYNSPLHF; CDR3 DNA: TGTGCCAGCAGCTTAAATCAGGCCTCCTATAATTCACCCCTCCACTTT
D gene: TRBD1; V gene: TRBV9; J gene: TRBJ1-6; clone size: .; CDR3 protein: CASSVGEGGLDSPLHF; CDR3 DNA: TGTGCCAGCAGCGTAGGAGAAGGGGGCCTTGATTCACCCCTCCACTTT
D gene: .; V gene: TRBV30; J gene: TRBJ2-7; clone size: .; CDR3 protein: CAWSGSGDEQYF; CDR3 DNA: TGTGCCTGGAGTGGTAGCGGAGACGAGCAGTACTTC
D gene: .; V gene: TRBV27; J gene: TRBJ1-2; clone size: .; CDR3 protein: CASSLSVHGGRGYTF; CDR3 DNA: TGTGCCAGCAGTTTATCGGTACATGGGGGACGGGGCTACACCTTC
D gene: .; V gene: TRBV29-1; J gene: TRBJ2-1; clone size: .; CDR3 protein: CSVKESEQFF; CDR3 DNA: TGCAGCGTTAAAGAAAGTGAGCAGTTCTTC
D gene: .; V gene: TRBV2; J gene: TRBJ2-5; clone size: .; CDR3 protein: CASSGLRTGETQYF; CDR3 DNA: TGTGCCAGCAGCGGTTTGAGGACGGGAGAGACCCAGTACTTC
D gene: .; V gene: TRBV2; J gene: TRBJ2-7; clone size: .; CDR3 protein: CASRIEANSALQYF; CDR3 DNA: TGTGCCAGCAGAATAGAAGCGAACTCCGCCTTGCAGTACTTC
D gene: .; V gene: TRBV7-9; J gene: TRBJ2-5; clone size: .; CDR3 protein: CASSPLPGDLQETQYF; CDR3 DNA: TGTGCCAGCAGCCCCCTCCCGGGCGACTTACAAGAGACCCAGTACTTC
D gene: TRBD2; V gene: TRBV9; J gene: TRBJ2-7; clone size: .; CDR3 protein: CASSVSAGFPYEQYF; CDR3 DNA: TGTGCCAGCAGCGTATCAGCGGGGTTCCCCTACGAGCAGTACTTC
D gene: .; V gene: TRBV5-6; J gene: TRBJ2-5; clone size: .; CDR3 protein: CASSLDYQETQYF; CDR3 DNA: TGTGCCAGCAGCTTGGACTACCAAGAGACCCAGTACTTC
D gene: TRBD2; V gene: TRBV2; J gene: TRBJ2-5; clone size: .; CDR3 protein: CASSPGTSGVWETQYF; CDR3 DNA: TGTGCCAGCAGCCCGGGGACTAGCGGTGTGTGGGAGACCCAGTACTTC
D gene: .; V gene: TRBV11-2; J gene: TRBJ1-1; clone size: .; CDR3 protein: CASSFGGMTEAFF; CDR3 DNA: TGTGCCAGCAGCTTCGGGGGTATGACTGAAGCTTTCTTT
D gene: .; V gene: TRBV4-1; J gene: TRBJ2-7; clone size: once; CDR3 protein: CASSQVGGGAYEQYF; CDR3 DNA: TGCGCCAGCAGCCAGGTGGGAGGGGGGGCATACGAGCAGTACTTC
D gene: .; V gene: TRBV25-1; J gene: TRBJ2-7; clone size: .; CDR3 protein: CASSESGRRYEQYF; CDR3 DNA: TGTGCCAGCAGTGAATCTGGCAGGCGTTACGAGCAGTACTTC
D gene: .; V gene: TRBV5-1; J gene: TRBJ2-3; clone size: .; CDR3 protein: CASSSALMSDTQYF; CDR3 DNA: TGCGCCAGCAGCTCAGCGCTTATGTCGGATACGCAGTATTTT
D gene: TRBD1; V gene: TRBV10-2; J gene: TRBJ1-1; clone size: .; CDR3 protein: CASSEVGGGNTEAFF; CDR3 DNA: TGCGCCAGCAGTGAGGTAGGGGGCGGGAACACTGAAGCTTTCTTT
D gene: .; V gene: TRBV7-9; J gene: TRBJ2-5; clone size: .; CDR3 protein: CASSPHSAQETQYF; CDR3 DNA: TGTGCCAGCAGCCCTCACAGTGCCCAAGAGACCCAGTACTTC
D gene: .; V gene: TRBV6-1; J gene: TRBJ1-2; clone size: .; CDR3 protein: CASSEVPTAPDYGYTF; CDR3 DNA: TGTGCCAGCAGTGAAGTCCCGACAGCACCGGACTATGGCTACACCTTC
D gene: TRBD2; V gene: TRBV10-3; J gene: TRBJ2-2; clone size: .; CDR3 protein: CAISFGTSTSGELFF; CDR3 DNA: TGTGCCATCAGTTTCGGGACTAGCACCTCCGGGGAGCTGTTTTTT